This T cell receptor (beta chain) is drawn from a study of T cells in localized non-small cell lung cancer. Study-wide results and limits: Heterogeneity is still possible, as just one tumor region was sequenced. Appearances in adjacent lung were noted for a median 57 of the top 100 tumor clones. Of the tissues analyzed, uninvolved adjacent lung showed maximal T cell clonality, greater than tumor.

CDR1 is SGDLS and CDR2 is YYNGEE in the germline V gene. The CDR3 extends over 19 amino acids. V was pared by 8 bases and J by 2 bases, with 31 bases between. TCRdb keeps only in-frame clones here, not all; method: immunoSEQ multiplex PCR. The table includes fewer than 40,000 clones, 85% to 90% detected once. Of note for this clone: Its antigen is unknown.

The TCR comes from a female donor aged 60 or older with stage I lung adenocarcinoma. The chain links TRBV9 to TRBJ1-2, with D perhaps matching TRBD1 (6 bases). The material sequenced was peripheral blood, taken before any cancer treatment. For the CDR3, the DNA is TGTGCCAGAGAAACCAAACAGGGTACCAGGCTTCAACCCAACTATGGCTACACCTTC. Its protein product is CARETKQGTRLQPNYGYTF.